The 25 T cell receptor beta chains below were found in one sample sequenced in a study of early T cells in non-severe SARS-CoV-2 infection. One entry per CDR3 protein results from TCRdb running MiXCR on the 5' RACE reads. The sample includes fewer than 60,000 distinct CDR3 sequences, about a tenth of them seen just once. Material: whole blood, obtained at baseline. The receptors originated from an adult who was a healthcare worker with PCR-confirmed SARS-CoV-2 infection or an uninfected control (not recorded which).

This chain connects TRBV28 to TRBJ1-3; 9 nucleotides line up with TRBD1. Germline values: CDR1 MDHEN, CDR2 SYDVKM. The CDR3 is 16 amino acids. Trimming at V came to 5 bases and at J to 0 bases, leaving 5 bases not matched to a gene. The CDR3 region is CASSAVQGASGNTIYF. The CDR3 DNA reads as TGTGCCAGCAGTGCGGTACAGGGGGCCTCTGGAAACACCATATATTTT. The full variable domain, with the rest looked up from reference TRBV28 and TRBJ1-3, is DVKVTQSSRYLVKRTGEKVFLECVQDMDHENMFWYRQDPGLGLRLIYFSYDVKMKEKGDIPEGYSVSREKKERFSLILESASTNQTSMYLCASSAVQGASGNTIYFGEGSWLTVV.

This clonotype appeared a few times. V and J are TRBV7-2 and TRBJ2-7, with D perhaps TRBD2 (5 bases). Germline V gene sequence: CDR1 SGHTA, CDR2 FQGNSA. Between the trimmed V and J ends, which lost 6 bases and 9 bases, there was a span of 15 bases. CDR3 length: 12 amino acids. The CDR3 DNA reads as TGTGCCAGCAGTACCCCGAGGGCCGGGCAGTACTTC. As protein: CASSTPRAGQYF.

This clonotype was picked up many times. The rearrangement uses TRBV29-1 and TRBJ2-7; TRBD1 matches 9 bases. Looked up from germline, CDR1 is SQVTM and CDR2 is ANQGSEA. The CDR3 totals 13 residues. V lost 5 bases and J lost 7; bases outside the gene matches: 9. This CDR3 reads CSVTGTGRKEQYF. CDR3 in DNA: TGCAGCGTTACTGGGACAGGGCGTAAGGAGCAGTACTTC.

This clonotype was detected many times. This sequence joins TRBV5-6 and TRBJ2-5, with D tentatively TRBD1 (6 bases). V shed 0 bases and J shed 2 bases, with 11 bases lying between them. Germline V gene data show CDR1 as SGHDT and CDR2 as YYEEEE. The CDR3 has 15 amino acids. The CDR3: CASSLDSDRQETQYF. The DNA of the CDR3 is TGTGCCAGCAGCTTGGATTCGGACAGACAAGAGACCCAGTACTTC.

This clonotype has only a few counts. This chain connects TRBV5-1 to TRBJ2-7, with D maybe TRBD1 (5 bases). The CDR3 sequence is 14 residues long. The V gene's germline CDR1 is SGHRS and CDR2 YFSETQ. The ends were cut back, 4 bases at V and 1 base at J, with 12 bases in the middle. CDR3 loop: CASSGAVQSYEQYF. Written as DNA, the CDR3 is TGCGCCAGCAGCGGGGCAGTTCAATCCTACGAGCAGTACTTC.

This chain links TRBV29-1 with TRBJ2-7, with D tentatively TRBD1 (6 bases). This CDR3 spans 14 amino acids. V was shortened by 7 bases and J by 5 bases, with 21 bases between the two germline ends. Germline V gene lookup returns CDR1 SQVTM and CDR2 ANQGSEA. CDR3 protein: CSAVAGRGIHEQYF. The CDR3 DNA follows: TGCAGCGCCGTTGCGGGCAGGGGTATCCACGAGCAGTACTTC.

As regards this clonotype: The conserved phenylalanine or tryptophan normally closing the CDR3 is absent here, so this likely arose from a read error. The DNA is omitted, as the CDR3 cannot be located on it reliably, and the CDR3 follows TCRdb's listing. The V gene is TRBV21-1, the J gene TRBJ1-2. TRBV21-1 is flagged as a pseudogene. The CDR3 length equals 12 residues, ends included. CDR3: CASSKESALRPP.

In its sample, this clonotype was seen a few times. The chain uses TRBV4-1 and TRBJ1-4; no clear D gene. With 1 base removed from V and 0 bases from J, the gap between germline ends came to 12 bases. This CDR3 is built from 17 residues. CDR1 and CDR2 from the germline V gene are MGHRA and YSYEKL. The DNA of the CDR3 is TGCGCCAGCAGCCAAGCTACACAGATTGCAACTAATGAAAAACTGTTTTTT. This encodes CASSQATQIATNEKLFF.

This clonotype was counted only a few times. The chain employs TRBV19 and TRBJ1-4; D perhaps matches TRBD1 (5 bases). Trimming left V 3 bases short and J 1 base short, with 12 bases between. The CDR3 has 16 residues. Germline V lookup: CDR1 LNHDA, CDR2 SQIVND (reference sequence). The CDR3 is CASSMGRLITNEKLFF. CDR3 sequence (DNA): TGTGCCAGTAGTATGGGACGTCTGATAACTAATGAAAAACTGTTTTTT.

This clonotype was detected only a few times. Here the CDR3 DNA reads TGTGCCAGCAGATACAGGGGGGAGAGCACTGAAGCTTTCTTT. Translation gives CASRYRGESTEAFF. The rearrangement joins TRBV6-1 to TRBJ1-1; 8 positions match TRBD1. J gave up 4 bases and V 6 bases, and 7 bases lay outside the gene matches. The CDR3 length is 14 residues. In germline, CDR1 is MNHNS, CDR2 SASEGT.

This clonotype appeared a few times. J is TRBJ2-2 and V is TRBV5-1, with TRBD1 matching 7 bases. CDR3 length: 17 amino acids. CDR1 and CDR2 (germline): SGHRS, YFSETQ. The J segment lost 4 bases and the V segment lost 4 bases, leaving 13 bases of the junction unmatched. The CDR3 DNA reads as TGCGCCAGCAGCGGGCCCCCGGGGACAGAAGTCACCGGGGAGCTGTTTTTT. Translation gives CASSGPPGTEVTGELFF.

J is TRBJ2-2 and V is TRBV15; no firm D call. V shed 1 base and J shed 2 bases, with 11 bases lying between them. Germline V gene data show CDR1 as LNHNV and CDR2 as YYDKDF (reference sequence). The CDR3 is 16 residues long. The CDR3 coding sequence is TGTGCCACCAGCAGAGTTCATTTCACTAACACCGGGGAGCTGTTTTTT. Translating it yields CATSRVHFTNTGELFF.

This clonotype appeared a few times. The CDR3 nucleotides are TGCGCCAGCAGCTTGAATAGCGGGGCCAGCACAGATACGCAGTATTTT. This codes for CASSLNSGASTDTQYF. The rearrangement joins TRBV5-1 to TRBJ2-3; 8 bases match TRBD2. With V trimmed by 1 base and J by 0 bases, 4 bases remained unmatched. The CDR3 is 16 amino acids. Germline CDR1 is SGHRS and CDR2 is YFSETQ. Filled out from reference TRBV5-1 and TRBJ2-3, the complete variable domain reads KAGVTQTPRYLIKTRGQQVTLSCSPISGHRSVSWYQQTPGQGLQFLFEYFSETQRNKGNFPGRFSGRQFSNSRSEMNVSTLELGDSALYLCASSLNSGASTDTQYFGPGTRLTVL.

This clonotype was recorded at least ten times. This chain joins TRBV9 and TRBJ2-1; 8 bases fit TRBD2. In germline, CDR1 is SGDLS, CDR2 YYNGEE. The length of the CDR3 is 15 residues. V was clipped by 3 bases and J by 0 bases; unmatched bases: 2. Here the CDR3 reads CASSGSGDSYNEQFF. Written as DNA, the CDR3 is TGTGCCAGCAGCGGTAGCGGGGACTCCTACAATGAGCAGTTCTTC.

This clonotype has a handful of counts. The chain uses TRBV12-3 or TRBV12-4 and TRBJ2-3, with 7 positions matching TRBD1. The V and J ends lost 6 bases and 3 bases, in that order; junction bases with no gene match: 6. This CDR3 contains 14 residues. The CDR3 DNA reads as TGTGCCAGCAGCCAGGACAGGCGGACAGATACGCAGTATTTT. This codes for CASSQDRRTDTQYF.

This clonotype came up many times. The chain couples TRBV20-1 to TRBJ2-3; 7 bases align to TRBD1. There are 15 residues in the CDR3. Germline loops: CDR1 DFQATT, CDR2 SNEGSKA (reference sequence). V gave up 4 bases and J gave up 0 bases; unmatched junction bases: 7. The CDR3 nucleotides are TGCAGTGCTAAGCGGACAGGAGATAGCACAGATACGCAGTATTTT. Amino acid sequence: CSAKRTGDSTDTQYF.

V usage is TRBV10-3 and J usage is TRBJ2-1; D may be TRBD1 (5 bases). The V gene lost 6 bases and the J gene lost 5 bases, with 14 bases spanning the gap. The CDR3 is 14 amino acids. Per the germline V gene, CDR1 is ENHRY and CDR2 is SYGVKD. The CDR3 region is CAIRQGVTNNEQFF. The CDR3 bases are TGTGCCATCAGACAAGGGGTCACTAACAATGAGCAGTTCTTC.

The chain's CDR3 is CASSLGDSGSGELFF. Written as DNA, the CDR3 is TGTGCCAGCAGCTTAGGAGATAGCGGGTCCGGGGAGCTGTTTTTT. V is TRBV7-9 and J is TRBJ2-2; 7 bases fit TRBD2. The germline gives CDR1 SEHNR, CDR2 FQNEAQ (reference sequence). V shed 1 base and J 6 bases; nucleotides not matched to a gene: 5. This CDR3 has 15 amino acids.

The chain recombines TRBV11-2 with TRBJ2-3; perhaps TRBD2 as D (6 bases). Germline lookup yields CDR1 SGHAT and CDR2 FQNNGV. V lost 5 bases, J lost 1 base, and 13 bases lay in between. This CDR3 is 15 amino acids long. CDR3 sequence (DNA): TGTGCCAGCAGCGTCAGCGGGTCCGGCACAGATACGCAGTATTTT. Translated, it gives CASSVSGSGTDTQYF.

This clonotype was seen repeatedly, ten times or more. The V call is TRBV12-3 or TRBV12-4, the J call TRBJ2-6, with D perhaps given as TRBD1 or TRBD2 (5 bases each). The CDR3 extends over 18 amino acids. The ends were cut back, 4 bases at V and 0 bases at J, with 16 bases in the middle. The CDR3 protein is CASSSIGTAHSGANVLTF. The CDR3, as DNA: TGTGCCAGCAGTTCTATCGGGACGGCCCACTCTGGGGCCAACGTCCTGACTTTC.

This clonotype was recorded at least ten times. The gene calls are TRBV4-1 and TRBJ2-1; D call uncertain. The V gene lost 0 bases and the J gene lost 7 bases, with 10 bases spanning the gap. CDR1 is MGHRA and CDR2 is YSYEKL in the germline V gene. The CDR3 has 14 amino acids. The CDR3 bases are TGCGCCAGCAGCCAAGAGACCGTAGGTAATGAGCAGTTCTTC. Protein sequence: CASSQETVGNEQFF.

This clonotype appeared a few times. The chain employs TRBV7-9 and TRBJ2-5; 7 bases line up with TRBD1. V dropped 5 bases and J dropped 4; count of bases not matched to a gene: 4. The germline gives CDR1 SEHNR, CDR2 FQNEAQ (reference sequence). The CDR3 is 13 residues long. Here the CDR3 DNA reads TGTGCCAGCAGCGGAACAGGGGCAGAGACCCAGTACTTC. This translates into CASSGTGAETQYF.

This clonotype appeared many times. This chain links TRBV7-2 with TRBJ2-7; D is perhaps TRBD1 (5 bases). The CDR3 loop spans 13 amino acids. Per germline, CDR1 SGHTA and CDR2 FQGNSA. Trimming took off 5 bases at V and 3 bases at J, with 11 bases between the two ends. This CDR3 reads CASSLGHGYEQYF. The CDR3 bases are TGTGCCAGCAGCCTCGGACACGGCTACGAGCAGTACTTC.

Only a few counts were recorded for this clonotype. The chain couples TRBV20-1 to TRBJ2-7; D is possibly TRBD1 (6 bases). V lost 3 bases and J 6 bases, leaving 12 bases between the germline ends. The CDR3 is 12 amino acids. CDR1 DFQATT and CDR2 SNEGSKA come from the germline V gene (reference sequence). CDR3 loop: CSARDTGFEQYF. The CDR3 nucleotides read TGCAGTGCTAGGGACACAGGGTTCGAGCAGTACTTC.

The chain uses TRBV20-1 and TRBJ1-1; 7 bases match TRBD1. The V and J ends lost 3 bases and 2 bases, in that order; junction bases with no gene match: 6. Per the germline V gene, CDR1 is DFQATT and CDR2 is SNEGSKA (reference sequence). The CDR3 length is 14 residues. The chain's CDR3 is CSARVPGGNTEAFF. CDR3 coding DNA: TGCAGTGCTAGGGTTCCAGGGGGTAACACTGAAGCTTTCTTT.